This T cell receptor (beta chain) is drawn from a study of regulatory T cells in long-lasting Graves disease. The wider study: Persistence in Graves' disease denoted antithyroid drug use beyond 5 years alongside positive TSH receptor antibodies.

TCR beta libraries were built with iRepertoire HTBI primers and Arm-PCR of CDR3 regions. TCRdb recomputed calls from the multiplex PCR reads with MiXCR, one row per CDR3 protein. This table holds around 400,000 distinct CDR3 sequences, around 22% found once. General study results and limits: Gene preferences differed: TRBV28, TRBJ1-2, TRBJ2-5 in persistent cases. Compared with new cases, persistent Graves' patients showed reduced TCR diversity.

The time point denotes: persistent/refractory GD, antithyroid drugs over 5 years with positive TRAb. From RNA extracted from PBMCs, the TCR library was made. Patients were from an endocrinology department in Xi'an, China. Trimming removed 3 bases from V and 0 bases from J, with 15 bases in between. Germline V gives CDR1 MNHGY, CDR2 SVAAGI. The CDR3 covers 16 residues. On this clonotype itself: As yet, its antigen is unknown.

The rearrangement uses TRBV6-9 and TRBJ2-7; either TRBD1 or TRBD2 may fit D (5 bases each). The sample in question was peripheral blood mononuclear cells (PBMCs), obtained when the disease was refractory, from a patient treated with antithyroid drugs. The clonotype originates from a female donor with Graves disease. The CDR3 is CASSYSGLGDSYEQYF. In DNA, the CDR3 is TGTGCCAGCAGTTACTCAGGGTTGGGGGACTCCTACGAGCAGTACTTC.